This is a list of T cell receptor beta chains from one sample in a study of PD-L1 blockade in urothelial cancer. Generated by immunoSEQ multiplex PCR, the TCRdb table keeps only in-frame clones and is missing some. The sample lists about 51,000 clones, about 86% occurring once. The source material was PBMCs, sampled around atezolizumab (anti-PD-L1) treatment. Receptors were obtained from a man aged 55 to 70 with urothelial cancer. Both conserved end residues are part of each CDR3. Fields, in order: J gene, clone size, V gene, CDR3 protein. Expanded clones get a size class; other rows say once, few or many, or leave the size out.

TRBJ2-5	once	TRBV11-1	CASSRRVARDQETQYF
TRBJ2-7	.	TRBV5-1	CASSYAGQNYEQYF
TRBJ2-7	.	TRBV6-4	CASSDSAGGAYEQYF
TRBJ2-1	.	TRBV29-1	CSVEDQQREKYNEQFF
TRBJ2-3	.	TRBV6-1	CASSTRDRADTQYF
TRBJ2-5	.	TRBV5-6	CASSLGLAGEGETQYF
TRBJ2-1	.	TRBV5-4	CASSPPVPGEEQFF
TRBJ1-4	.	TRBV15	CATRTGLATNEKLFF
TRBJ1-1	.	TRBV18	CASSLLLQGTEAFF
TRBJ1-5	once	TRBV6-1	CASGEGRAGNQPQHF
TRBJ1-1	once	TRBV18	CASSPNIRAGKNTEAFF
TRBJ1-2	.	TRBV7-9	CASSLSGGPNYGYTF
TRBJ1-4	.	TRBV5-1	CARRKQDPTNEKLFF
TRBJ2-2	.	TRBV7-3	CASSPTGFLPTGELFF
TRBJ2-1	.	TRBV5-8	CASTRDYEQFF
TRBJ2-2	.	TRBV27	CASSLYGQGAAGELFF
TRBJ2-7	.	TRBV4-1	CASSQGPRRADEQYF
TRBJ2-7	few	TRBV29-1	CSVGTAPSYEQYF
TRBJ2-7	once	TRBV9	CASSVHFQGTSSGEQYF
TRBJ2-5	.	TRBV5-6	CASSLPGLAGGSETQYF
TRBJ2-1	.	TRBV7-6	CASSPTGLAGSSEQFF
TRBJ2-7	.	TRBV18	CASSSKSYEQYF
TRBJ2-5	once	TRBV27	CASSIRGTGTFQETQYF
TRBJ1-1	.	TRBV5-4	CASSLVPADTEAFF
TRBJ2-5	.	TRBV5-4	CASSLSETQYF
TRBJ2-5	.	TRBV30	CAWSRDYQETQYF
TRBJ2-3	.	TRBV5-1	CASSLQWDSSTDTQYF
TRBJ2-7	.	TRBV9	CASSTGTGRYEQYF
TRBJ1-3	.	TRBV2	CASSESLPSSGNTIYF
TRBJ1-1	few	TRBV11-2	CASSLQMNTEAFF
TRBJ1-4	.	TRBV12-5	CASGLTGGGFSTNEKLFF
TRBJ1-5	many	TRBV5-4	CASSFLQTRTVSSNQPQHF
TRBJ2-7	.	TRBV27	CASSSLSQGLLAEQYF
TRBJ2-1	.	TRBV4-2	CASSPLAGGYNEQFF
TRBJ2-5	.	TRBV5-1	CASSSVTGGWQETQYF
TRBJ2-1	.	TRBV20-1	CSAWQNNEQFF